Listed below are T cell receptor beta chains from one sample, sequenced in a study of blood T cell repertoires in COVID-19. This table comes from immunoSEQ multiplex PCR, and its TCRdb copy is limited to in-frame clones, with some not included. Among 200,000 to 250,000 clones listed, about 80% were seen once. Sequenced: PBMCs or T cells enriched from blood (not recorded which). Source of these receptors: a man in his sixties who had recovered from COVID-19. Each CDR3 is given with its conserved first and last residue. A D gene is named only where the DNA matches it firmly. Size is omitted from some rows. Given values are once, few, many or a class for expanded clones.

D gene	V gene	J gene	clone size	CDR3 DNA	CDR3 protein
TRBD2	TRBV6-1	TRBJ2-3	few	TGTGCCAGCAGTGAAGCGCGGGGTGGCGGGGGACTCGATGCCACAGATACGCAGTATTTT	CASSEARGGGGLDATDTQYF
.	TRBV7-9	TRBJ2-7	.	TGTGCCAGCAGCTTAGTCGACATCCTTACCTACGAGCAGTACTTC	CASSLVDILTYEQYF
.	TRBV5-1	TRBJ2-6	.	TGCGCCAGCAGCTTCCCAGGGTCTGGGGCCAACGTCCTGACTTTC	CASSFPGSGANVLTF
.	TRBV10-3	TRBJ2-5	few	TGTGCCATCAGTGAAGATGGCAGCCAGGGGACCCAGTACTTC	CAISEDGSQGTQYF
TRBD1	TRBV9	TRBJ2-5	.	TGTGCCAGCAGCGTAGGACAGGGGAGGGAGACCCAGTACTTC	CASSVGQGRETQYF
.	TRBV5-8	TRBJ2-6	few	TGTGCCAGCAGCTTGGATGGGACACGGAGGCCTGGGGCCAACGTCCTGACTTTC	CASSLDGTRRPGANVLTF
.	TRBV6-2/TRBV6-3	TRBJ2-1	.	TGTGCCAGCAGCCAGAGACCGGCGGATACTGAGCAGTTCTTC	CASSQRPADTEQFF
.	TRBV4-3	TRBJ2-7	.	TGCGCCAGCAAAAAAGGGGTGTCAGGGACCTACGAGCAGTACTTC	CASKKGVSGTYEQYF
.	TRBV9	TRBJ2-7	.	TGTGCCAGCAGCCCAGCGGACAGAGCCTACGAGCAGTACTTC	CASSPADRAYEQYF
.	TRBV6-6	TRBJ1-5	.	TGTGCCAGCGGGGGAGGGCAGGCGGATCAGCCCCAGCATTTT	CASGGGQADQPQHF